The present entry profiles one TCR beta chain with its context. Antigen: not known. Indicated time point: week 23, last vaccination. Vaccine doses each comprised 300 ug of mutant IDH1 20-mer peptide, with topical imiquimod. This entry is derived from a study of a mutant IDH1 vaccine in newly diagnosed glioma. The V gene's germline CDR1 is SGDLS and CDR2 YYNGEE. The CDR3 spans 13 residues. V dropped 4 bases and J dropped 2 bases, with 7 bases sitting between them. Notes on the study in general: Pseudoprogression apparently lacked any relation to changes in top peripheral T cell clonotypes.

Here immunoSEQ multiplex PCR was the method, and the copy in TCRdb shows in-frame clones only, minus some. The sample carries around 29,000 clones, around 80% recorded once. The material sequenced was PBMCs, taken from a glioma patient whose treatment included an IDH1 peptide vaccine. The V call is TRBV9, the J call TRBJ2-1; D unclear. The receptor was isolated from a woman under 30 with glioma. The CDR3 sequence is CASSLATYNEQFF. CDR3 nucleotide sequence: TGTGCCAGCAGCCTCGCGACCTACAATGAGCAGTTCTTC.